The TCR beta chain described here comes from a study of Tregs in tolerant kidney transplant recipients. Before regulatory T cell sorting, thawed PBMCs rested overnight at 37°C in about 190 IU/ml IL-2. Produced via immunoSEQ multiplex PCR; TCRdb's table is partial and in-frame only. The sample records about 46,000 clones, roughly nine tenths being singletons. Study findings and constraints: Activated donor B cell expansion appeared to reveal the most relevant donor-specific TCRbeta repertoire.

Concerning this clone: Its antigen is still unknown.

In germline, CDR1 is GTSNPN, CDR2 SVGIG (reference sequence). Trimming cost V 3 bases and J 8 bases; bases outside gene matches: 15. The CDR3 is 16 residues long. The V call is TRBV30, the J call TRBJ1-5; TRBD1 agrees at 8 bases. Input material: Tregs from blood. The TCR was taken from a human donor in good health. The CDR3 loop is CAWRFSTGVSKKPQHF. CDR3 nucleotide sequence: TGTGCCTGGAGATTCTCGACAGGGGTATCTAAAAAGCCCCAGCATTTT.